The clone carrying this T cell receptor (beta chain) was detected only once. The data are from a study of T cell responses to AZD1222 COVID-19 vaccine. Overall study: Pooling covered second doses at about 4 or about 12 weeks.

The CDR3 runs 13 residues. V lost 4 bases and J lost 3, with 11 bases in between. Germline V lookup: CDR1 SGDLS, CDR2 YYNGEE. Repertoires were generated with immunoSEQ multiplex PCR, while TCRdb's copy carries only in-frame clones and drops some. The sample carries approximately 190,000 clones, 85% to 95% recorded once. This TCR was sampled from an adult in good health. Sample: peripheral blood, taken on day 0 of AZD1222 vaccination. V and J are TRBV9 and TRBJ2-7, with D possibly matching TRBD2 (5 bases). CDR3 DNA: TGTGCCAGCAGCCCCTCCGGGGACTACGAGCAGTACTTC. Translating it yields CASSPSGDYEQYF.